These 23 T cell receptor beta chains were sequenced from one sample in a study of OX40 agonist ivuxolimab in advanced cancers. The repertoire was sequenced with immunoSEQ multiplex PCR; TCRdb's copy has only in-frame clones and lacks some. The sample comprises roughly 75,000 clones, approximately 86% of which are singletons, and approximately 0.99% rests with the top ten. The sample consisted of CD4+ or CD8+ T cells sorted from blood, taken in a trial of the OX40 agonist ivuxolimab. The receptors shown here come from an adult with an advanced solid tumor such as melanoma, head and neck, liver or kidney cancer.

The chain employs TRBV19 and TRBJ2-1, with 12 bases lining up with TRBD1. This CDR3 spans 15 amino acids. CDR1 LNHDA and CDR2 SQIVND come from the germline V gene (reference sequence). Trimming cost V 7 bases and J 8 bases; bases outside gene matches: 9. The CDR3 region has the DNA TGTGCCAGTACCCCACCGGGACAGGGGGCCTATGAGCAGTTCTTC. It codes for CASTPPGQGAYEQFF.

The chain employs TRBV7-9 and TRBJ2-3; 11 nucleotides line up with TRBD2. Looked up from germline, CDR1 is SEHNR and CDR2 is FQNEAQ (reference sequence). CDR3 length equals 16 residues. Germline trimming cut 11 bases from V and 0 bases from J; bases unmatched to any gene: 10. The CDR3 is CAVPGTSGTSTDTQYF. CDR3 DNA sequence: TGTGCCGTACCCGGGACTAGCGGAACTAGCACAGATACGCAGTATTTT.

This chain joins TRBV9 and TRBJ2-1; 13 nucleotides match TRBD2. Germline V gives CDR1 SGDLS, CDR2 YYNGEE. This CDR3 spans 16 amino acids. V lost 2 bases, J lost 7 bases, and 6 bases stayed unmatched. Written as DNA, the CDR3 is TGTGCCAGCAGCGTCTCCGGGACTAGCGGGACAAATGAGCAGTTCTTC. Residues: CASSVSGTSGTNEQFF. The full variable domain, its missing parts supplied by reference TRBV9 and TRBJ2-1, is DSGVTQTPKHLITATGQRVTLRCSPRSGDLSVYWYQQSLDQGLQFLIQYYNGEERAKGNILERFSAQQFPDLHSELNLSSLELGDSALYFCASSVSGTSGTNEQFFGPGTRLTVL.

The chain uses TRBV6-5 and TRBJ2-2; 9 bases fit TRBD1. Germline V gene data show CDR1 as MNHEY and CDR2 as SVGAGI. Germline trimming cut 2 bases from V and 5 bases from J; bases unmatched to any gene: 6. This CDR3 region has 16 residues. CDR3 DNA: TGTGCCAGCAGTTACCAAGGACAGGGGACGACCGGGGAGCTGTTTTTT. Protein: CASSYQGQGTTGELFF.

This sequence joins TRBV10-3 and TRBJ1-1; D is perhaps TRBD1 (5 bases). The CDR3 is made up of 14 amino acids. Looked up from germline, CDR1 is ENHRY and CDR2 is SYGVKD. V shed 4 bases and J shed 4 bases, with 13 bases lying between them. CDR3 DNA sequence: TGTGCCATCAGTGGGGGGGGGAGTGGCACTGAAGCTTTCTTT. Translating it yields CAISGGGSGTEAFF.

This rearrangement joins TRBV29-1 to TRBJ2-7; 9 bases fit TRBD2. CDR3 length: 14 amino acids. The V and J ends lost 3 bases and 2 bases, in that order; junction bases with no gene match: 5. Germline V gives CDR1 SQVTM, CDR2 ANQGSEA. The CDR3 DNA follows: TGCAGCGTTGAGGGTAGCGGGAGAGCCTACGAGCAGTACTTC. This gives the protein CSVEGSGRAYEQYF.

In this sample, this clone turned up once. V usage is TRBV25-1 and J usage is TRBJ2-3, with D perhaps matching TRBD1 (6 bases). With 6 bases removed from V and 2 bases from J, the gap between germline ends came to 12 bases. CDR3 length: 14 amino acids. Germline V lookup: CDR1 MGHDK, CDR2 SYGVNS. The CDR3 DNA reads TGTGCCAGCAGGCTGCAGGGGTTCACAGATACGCAGTATTTT. Residues: CASRLQGFTDTQYF.

This chain joins TRBV7-6 and TRBJ2-3; perhaps D is TRBD1 or TRBD2 (6 bases each). The CDR3 runs 16 residues. V was clipped by 5 bases and J by 4 bases, with 19 bases between them. The germline gives CDR1 SGHVS, CDR2 FNYEAQ. In nucleotides, the CDR3 is TGTGCCAGCAGCCCGAGATCCGGAGGGGGGTCAGATACGCAGTATTTT. Residues: CASSPRSGGGSDTQYF. Complete variable domain (other parts from reference TRBV7-6 and TRBJ2-3): GAGVSQSPRYKVTKRGQDVALRCDPISGHVSLYWYRQALGQGPEFLTYFNYEAQQDKSGLPNDRFSAERPEGSISTLTIQRTEQRDSAMYRCASSPRSGGGSDTQYFGPGTRLTVL.

The V gene is TRBV6-5, the J gene TRBJ1-5; perhaps TRBD1 as D (5 bases). Trimming cost V 8 bases and J 3 bases, with 8 bases left between them. Germline CDR1 is MNHEY and CDR2 is SVGAGI. This CDR3 comprises 12 residues. The CDR3 DNA follows: TGTGCCAGCGACAGTTTCAATCAGCCCCAGCATTTT. Translation: CASDSFNQPQHF.

A note on this clone: The junction shows a germline mismatch at one end, possibly a read error. The CDR3 DNA reads as TGTGCCAGCAGGGGACTAGCGGCCCAAGAGATCCAGTACTTC. This codes for CASRGLAAQEIQYF. This chain uses TRBV6-6 with TRBJ2-5, with 11 bases fitting TRBD2. Germline V gene lookup returns CDR1 MNHNY and CDR2 SVGAGI (reference sequence). The CDR3 runs to 14 residues.

The J gene is TRBJ2-2, the V gene TRBV7-3; 12 nucleotides align to TRBD2. In germline, CDR1 is SGHTA, CDR2 FQGTGA. V was pared by 5 bases and J by 6 bases, with 7 bases of the junction left unmatched. The CDR3 is 16 residues long. CDR3 sequence reads: CASSLRLAGVAGELFF. The CDR3 DNA reads as TGTGCCAGCAGCCTCCGACTAGCGGGAGTTGCCGGGGAGCTGTTTTTT.

The rearrangement links TRBV13 to TRBJ1-2; D is possibly TRBD1 (5 bases). The CDR3 sequence is 15 residues long. V was clipped by 3 bases and J by 2 bases, with 13 bases between them. Looked up from germline, CDR1 is PRHDT and CDR2 is FYEKMQ (reference sequence). The CDR3 sequence: CASSLGGVPNYGYTF. Here the CDR3 DNA reads TGTGCCAGCAGCTTGGGGGGGGTGCCAAACTATGGCTACACCTTC.

This chain links TRBV28 with TRBJ1-2, with TRBD1 as a possible D gene (5 bases). The CDR3 has 12 amino acids. Trimming removed 2 bases at V and 7 bases at J, with 8 bases between. Germline loops: CDR1 MDHEN, CDR2 SYDVKM. The CDR3 loop is CASSLRGTGYTF. CDR3 coding DNA: TGTGCCAGCAGTTTAAGGGGAACTGGCTACACCTTC.

Here the CDR3 reads CASRTTSSREQYF. In DNA, the CDR3 is TGTGCCAGCAGAACCACTAGCTCCCGCGAGCAGTACTTC. The chain employs TRBV5-6 and TRBJ2-7; a possible D gene is TRBD2 (6 bases). This CDR3 has 13 amino acids. The germline CDR1 and CDR2 sequences are SGHDT and YYEEEE. V was pared by 5 bases and J by 6 bases, with 15 bases between.

This clone was seen more than once but under ten times. The chain has TRBV7-2 and TRBJ2-5; 12 bases line up with TRBD1. Germline V CDR1 and CDR2: SGHTA, FQGNSA. Trimming cost V 5 bases and J 5 bases; bases outside gene matches: 6. The CDR3 has 15 amino acids. The CDR3 sequence is CASSPRDRGRETQYF. CDR3 bases: TGTGCCAGCAGCCCTCGGGACAGGGGGCGGGAGACCCAGTACTTC.

The gene calls are TRBV7-2 and TRBJ2-7, with TRBD1 identical over 10 bases. Germline V gene sequence: CDR1 SGHTA, CDR2 FQGNSA. Trimming at V came to 7 bases and at J to 0 bases, leaving 3 bases not matched to a gene. The CDR3 runs 14 residues. CDR3 in DNA: TGTGCCAGCACCGACAGGGGGCACTCCTACGAGCAGTACTTC. Protein product: CASTDRGHSYEQYF.

The V call is TRBV5-1, the J call TRBJ1-1, with D possibly matching TRBD1 (6 bases). CDR1 and CDR2 from the germline V gene are SGHRS and YFSETQ. This CDR3 is built from 15 residues. Trimming cost V 2 bases and J 0 bases, with 11 bases left between them. DNA for the CDR3: TGCGCCAGCAGCTTCGGGGGGCAGGTGAACACTGAAGCTTTCTTT. Translated: CASSFGGQVNTEAFF.

The CDR3 coding sequence is TGCGCCAGCAGCCCCACACCCGCAGGGGGGTCTGACTATGGCTACACCTTC. It is translated as CASSPTPAGGSDYGYTF. The chain employs TRBV5-1 and TRBJ1-2; TRBD1 matches 7 bases. The CDR3 covers 17 residues. Unmatched junction bases numbered 15, after V lost 4 bases and J lost 3 bases. CDR1 SGHRS and CDR2 YFSETQ come from the germline V gene.

The rearrangement joins TRBV28 to TRBJ2-5, with D tentatively TRBD1 (5 bases). This CDR3 has 14 residues. Deletions cut 2 bases from V and 1 base from J, with 8 bases between. CDR1 MDHEN and CDR2 SYDVKM come from the germline V gene. The CDR3 region is CASSLRGPQETQYF. CDR3 DNA sequence: TGTGCCAGCAGTTTAAGGGGTCCCCAAGAGACCCAGTACTTC.

V is TRBV6-5 and J is TRBJ2-1, with 8 bases that match TRBD2. V shed 5 bases and J 5 bases; nucleotides not matched to a gene: 2. The germline CDR1 and CDR2 sequences are MNHEY and SVGAGI. The CDR3 extends over 13 amino acids. CDR3 DNA: TGTGCCAGCAGTCCCGGGAGGGACAATGAGCAGTTCTTC. Translation gives CASSPGRDNEQFF.

This clone was seen a handful of times. The CDR3 sequence is CASSMAGTYEQYF. The CDR3, as DNA: TGCGCCAGCAGTATGGCAGGAACCTACGAGCAGTACTTC. The chain links TRBV5-1 to TRBJ2-7; no firm D call. Germline loops: CDR1 SGHRS, CDR2 YFSETQ. The CDR3 runs 13 residues. Trimming took 5 bases from V and 2 from J, leaving 11 bases between them.

The gene calls are TRBV27 and TRBJ1-2, with 12 positions matching TRBD1. The ends lost 10 bases at V and 7 bases at J; junction bases unmatched: 10. This CDR3 spans 14 amino acids. CDR1 and CDR2 (germline): MNHEY, SMNVEV (reference sequence). The CDR3 sequence: CATYTGTGGFGYTF. The CDR3 DNA sequence: TGTGCCACCTACACCGGGACAGGGGGCTTTGGCTACACCTTC.

The chain combines TRBV4-3 with TRBJ1-1; 7 bases fit TRBD1. This CDR3 has 15 residues. Germline assignment: CDR1 LGHNA and CDR2 YSLEER. J lost 6 bases, V lost 4 bases, and 11 bases had no gene match. DNA of the CDR3: TGCGCCAGCAGCCCTTCGACAGGGCGGGGGCCTGAAGCTTTCTTT. Translation gives CASSPSTGRGPEAFF.